The clone carrying this TCR beta chain was observed a handful of times. As yet, its antigen is unknown. This sample was included in a study of blood T cells in healthy people across ages. Study-level findings and limits: Per million T cells, TCR beta diversity dropped about linearly as age rose.

The CDR3 is 15 residues long. Germline CDR1 and CDR2: DFQATT and SNEGSKA (reference sequence). V lost 6 bases to trimming and J lost 7 bases; unmatched junction nucleotides: 10. Approximately 10 milliliters of peripheral blood were drawn from each donor into EDTA-treated tubes. Total RNA extraction produced at least 5.5 micrograms (per sample) for the study. For the second PCR, which ran for about 6 to 11 cycles, a sample-barcoded 5' primer and a J-beta primer mix were used. TCRdb redid the calling of the 5' RACE reads with MiXCR, one entry per CDR3 protein. The data show over 1,500,000 distinct CDR3 sequences, around 50% seen once.

The receptor comes from a woman in her thirties or forties in good health. The sequenced sample consisted of blood. This chain joins TRBV20-1 and TRBJ2-1; 12 nucleotides align to TRBD2. The CDR3 DNA reads TGCAGTGCAGGGTCCGGACTAGCGGGGTTTAATGAGCAGTTCTTC. Its protein is CSAGSGLAGFNEQFF.